This T cell receptor beta chain was captured in a study of CD8 T cells in Susac syndrome. Peripheral blood CD8+ and CD4+ T cells were profiled by TCR beta sequencing. The study used treatment-naive patients who had stable or active relapsing-remitting disease as multiple sclerosis controls. While CD8+ and CD4+ T cells were isolated negatively, TEMRA cells were enriched by FACS. Roughly 0.45 to 1 ug RNA was reverse transcribed with random hexamers. An immunoSEQ multiplex PCR generated amplified TCR beta CDR3 products spanning 54 Vbeta and 13 Jbeta. In TCRdb, the immunoSEQ multiplex PCR reads were re-called with MiXCR into one record per CDR3 protein. This table holds some 300,000 distinct CDR3 sequences, about 82% found once. The trim removed 5 bases at V and 0 bases at J, leaving 3 bases unmatched. The CDR3 runs 15 residues. CDR1 is SGHVS and CDR2 is FNYEAQ in the germline V gene.

The sample taken for sequencing was CD8+ T cells from PBMCs. J is TRBJ2-2 and V is TRBV7-6; 7 positions match TRBD1. The origin of this receptor is a human donor with multiple sclerosis. The CDR3 DNA follows: TGTGCCAGCAGCATCGGGACAGCGAACACCGGGGAGCTGTTTTTT. This gives the protein CASSIGTANTGELFF.